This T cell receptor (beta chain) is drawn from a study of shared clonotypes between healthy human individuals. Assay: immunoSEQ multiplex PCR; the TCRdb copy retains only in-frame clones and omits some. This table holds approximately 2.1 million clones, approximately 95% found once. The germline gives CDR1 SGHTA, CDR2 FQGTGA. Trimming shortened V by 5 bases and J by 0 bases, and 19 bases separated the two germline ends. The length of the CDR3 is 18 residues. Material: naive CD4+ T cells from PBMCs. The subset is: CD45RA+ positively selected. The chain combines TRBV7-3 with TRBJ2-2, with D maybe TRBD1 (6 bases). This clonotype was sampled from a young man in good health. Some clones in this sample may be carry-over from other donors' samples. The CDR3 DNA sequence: TGTGCCAGCAGCCCAGGGGTGGGACGAGTCGCGAACACCGGGGAGCTGTTTTTT. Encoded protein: CASSPGVGRVANTGELFF.